This TCR beta chain comes out of a study of T-cell memory formation after mild COVID-19. Overall study: Clusters were largely donor specific.

This clonotype was seen at least ten times. The CDR3 sequence is 15 residues long. V was pared by 5 bases and J by 4 bases, with 10 bases of the junction left unmatched. TCRdb re-analysed the 5' RACE reads in MiXCR, keeping a single row per CDR3 protein. Of almost 550,000 distinct CDR3 sequences in the sample, approximately 20% are singletons; the top ten hold about an eighth. The clonotype originates from an adult woman who had mild COVID-19 (a few samples of this study predate the infection). Cell type and time point are not known. The chain uses TRBV12-3 or TRBV12-4 and TRBJ1-2; the match to TRBD1 covers 7 bases. Sequenced input: PBMCs or a T cell subset sorted from them (not recorded which). CDR3 sequence (DNA): TGTGCCAGCAGTCCCCGGGAGGGGGCCGGCTATGGCTACACCTTC. As protein: CASSPREGAGYGYTF.